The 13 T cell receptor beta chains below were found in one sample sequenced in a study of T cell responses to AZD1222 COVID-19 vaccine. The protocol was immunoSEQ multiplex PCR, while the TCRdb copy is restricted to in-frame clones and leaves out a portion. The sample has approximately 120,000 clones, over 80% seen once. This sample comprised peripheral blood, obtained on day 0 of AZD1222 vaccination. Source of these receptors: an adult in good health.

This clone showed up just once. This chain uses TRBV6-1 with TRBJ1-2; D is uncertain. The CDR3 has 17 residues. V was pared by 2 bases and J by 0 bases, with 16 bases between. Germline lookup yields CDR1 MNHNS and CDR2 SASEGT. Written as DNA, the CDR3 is TGTGCCAGCAGTGAACGGTTGATAGTCCACACTAACTATGGCTACACCTTC. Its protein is CASSERLIVHTNYGYTF.

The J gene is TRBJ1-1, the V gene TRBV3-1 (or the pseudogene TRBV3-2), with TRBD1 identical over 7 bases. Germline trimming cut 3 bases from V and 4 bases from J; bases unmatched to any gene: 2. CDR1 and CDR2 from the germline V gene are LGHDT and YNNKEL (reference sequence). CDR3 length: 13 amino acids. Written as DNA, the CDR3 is TGTGCCAGCAGCCAGCCAGGGGGCACTGAAGCTTTCTTT. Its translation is CASSQPGGTEAFF.

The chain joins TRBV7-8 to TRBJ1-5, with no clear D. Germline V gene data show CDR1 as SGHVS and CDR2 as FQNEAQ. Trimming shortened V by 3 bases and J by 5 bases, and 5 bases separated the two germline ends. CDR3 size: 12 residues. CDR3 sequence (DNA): TGTGCCAGCAGCTTGGGCCATCAGCCCCAGCATTTT. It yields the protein CASSLGHQPQHF.

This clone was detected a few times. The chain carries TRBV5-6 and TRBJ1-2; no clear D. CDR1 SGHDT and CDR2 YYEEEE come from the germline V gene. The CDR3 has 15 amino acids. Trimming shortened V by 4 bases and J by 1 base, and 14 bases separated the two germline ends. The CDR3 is CASSPDVYGNYGYTF. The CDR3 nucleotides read TGTGCCAGCAGCCCCGACGTGTACGGTAACTATGGCTACACCTTC. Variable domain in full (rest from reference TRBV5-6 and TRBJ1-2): DAGVTQSPTHLIKTRGQQVTLRCSPKSGHDTVSWYQQALGQGPQFIFQYYEEEERQRGNFPDRFSGHQFPNYSSELNVNALLLGDSALYLCASSPDVYGNYGYTFGSGTRLTVV.

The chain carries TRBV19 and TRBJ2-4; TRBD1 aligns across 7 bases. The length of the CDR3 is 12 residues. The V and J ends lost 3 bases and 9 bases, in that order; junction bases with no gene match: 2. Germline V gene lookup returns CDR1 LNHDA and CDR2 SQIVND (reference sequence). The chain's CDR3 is CASSIRQGIQYF. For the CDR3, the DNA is TGTGCCAGTAGTATCCGACAGGGCATTCAGTACTTC.

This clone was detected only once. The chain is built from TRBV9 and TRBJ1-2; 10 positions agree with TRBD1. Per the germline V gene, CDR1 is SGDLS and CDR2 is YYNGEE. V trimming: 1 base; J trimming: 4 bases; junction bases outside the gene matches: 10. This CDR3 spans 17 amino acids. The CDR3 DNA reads TGTGCCAGCAGCGTAATGACAGGGGGCGTTATTTTCTATGGCTACACCTTC. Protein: CASSVMTGGVIFYGYTF.

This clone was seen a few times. CDR3 region: CASSSRLAGGDRNNEQFF. The CDR3 nucleotides are TGTGCCAGCAGCTCCCGACTAGCGGGAGGGGACAGGAACAATGAGCAGTTCTTC. The chain joins TRBV7-9 to TRBJ2-1, with TRBD2 matching 14 bases. Germline V lookup: CDR1 SEHNR, CDR2 FQNEAQ (reference sequence). V was pared by 4 bases and J by 5 bases, with 10 bases of the junction left unmatched. The CDR3 loop spans 18 amino acids. The variable domain in full, with the rest retrieved from reference TRBV7-9 and TRBJ2-1, is DTGVSQNPRHKITKRGQNVTFRCDPISEHNRLYWYRQTLGQGPEFLTYFQNEAQLEKSRLLSDRFSAERPKGSFSTLEIQRTEQGDSAMYLCASSSRLAGGDRNNEQFFGPGTRLTVL.

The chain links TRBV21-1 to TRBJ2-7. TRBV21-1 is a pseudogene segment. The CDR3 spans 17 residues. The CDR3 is CASSKAPPSIHSYEQYF. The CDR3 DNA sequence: TGTGCCAGCAGCAAAGCGCCCCCCTCCATCCACTCCTACGAGCAGTACTTC.

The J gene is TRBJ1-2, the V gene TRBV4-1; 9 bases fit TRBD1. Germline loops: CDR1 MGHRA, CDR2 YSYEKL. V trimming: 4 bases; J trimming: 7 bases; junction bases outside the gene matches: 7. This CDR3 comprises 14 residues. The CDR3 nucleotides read TGCGCCAGCAGCCCCCTACAGGGGGCGGGTGGCTACACCTTC. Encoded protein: CASSPLQGAGGYTF.

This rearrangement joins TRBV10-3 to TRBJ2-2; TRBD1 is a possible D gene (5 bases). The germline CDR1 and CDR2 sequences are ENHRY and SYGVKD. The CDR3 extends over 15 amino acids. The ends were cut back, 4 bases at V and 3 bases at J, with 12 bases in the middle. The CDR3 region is CAISGFGRDTGELFF. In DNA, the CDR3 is TGTGCCATCAGTGGGTTCGGCAGGGACACCGGGGAGCTGTTTTTT.

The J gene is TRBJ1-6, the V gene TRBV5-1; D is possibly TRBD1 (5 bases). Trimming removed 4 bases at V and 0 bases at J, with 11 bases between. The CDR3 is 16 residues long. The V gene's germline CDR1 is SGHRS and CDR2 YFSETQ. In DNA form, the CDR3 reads TGCGCCAGCAGCCCTTCAGGGATCTCCTATAATTCACCCCTCCACTTT. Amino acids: CASSPSGISYNSPLHF.

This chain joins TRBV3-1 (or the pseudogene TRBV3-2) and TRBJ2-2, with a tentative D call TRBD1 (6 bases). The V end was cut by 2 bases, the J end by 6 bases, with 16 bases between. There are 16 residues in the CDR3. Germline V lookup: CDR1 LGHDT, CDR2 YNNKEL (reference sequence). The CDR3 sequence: CASSQRGTSKPGELFF. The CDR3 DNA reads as TGTGCCAGCAGCCAAAGGGGGACATCCAAACCCGGGGAGCTGTTTTTT.

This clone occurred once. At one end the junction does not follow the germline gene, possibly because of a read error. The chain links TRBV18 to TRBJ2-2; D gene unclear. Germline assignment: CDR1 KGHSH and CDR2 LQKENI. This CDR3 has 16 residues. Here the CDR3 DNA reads TGTGCCAGCTCATCACAAAAGCTAGGGAACCCCGGGGAGCTGTTTTTT. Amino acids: CASSSQKLGNPGELFF.